A single T cell receptor beta chain is shown here with its context. The target antigen is unknown. Other DNA sequences in the sample encode the same CDR3. This specimen comes from a study of cytomegalovirus exposure and HLA in healthy donors. Across the whole study: Roughly 179 million T cells yielded roughly 120 million unique TCR beta sequences, as an earlier analysis found. Study findings and constraints: Being productive about 90% or about 30% of the time was typical of most TCR beta V segments in an earlier analysis. Later examination showed HLA-associated TCR beta chains had greater clonal expansion than equally common others.

This CDR3 has 13 residues. Germline lookup yields CDR1 SGHRS and CDR2 YFSETQ. V lost 1 base and J lost 4, with 8 bases in between. Amplification used 60 Vbeta primers and 13 Jbeta primers. Some clones are missing from TCRdb's copy, which holds only in-frame ones; the method was immunoSEQ multiplex PCR. The table has some 190,000 clones, roughly four fifths seen once. The clonotype was recovered from a man between 18 and 35 years old in good health and CMV-seronegative. The chain uses TRBV5-1 and TRBJ1-2; possible D gene TRBD1, 6 bases. Input material: PBMCs. This chain's CDR3 is CASSLTGSYGYTF. Here the CDR3 DNA reads TGCGCCAGCAGCTTGACAGGGTCCTATGGCTACACCTTC.